These T cell receptor beta chains were read from a single sample in a study of shared clonotypes between healthy human individuals. Produced via immunoSEQ multiplex PCR; TCRdb's table is partial and in-frame only. The sample carries about 2.3 million clones, approximately 93% recorded once. The sequencing sample was made of naive CD4+ T cells from PBMCs. The receptors stem from a man younger than 30 in good health. Some clones in this sample may be carry-over from other donors' samples. Each CDR3 is given with its conserved first and last residue. The D gene is left open where the match is weak.

d_call j_call v_call cdr3_nt cdr3_aa
- TRBJ2-3 TRBV29-1 TGCAGCGTTGGCTGGCTAGGCCCAGATACGCAGTATTTT CSVGWLGPDTQYF
- TRBJ2-4 TRBV29-1 TGCAGCGTTGAAGGTGTTGTTACTGGAAACATTCAGTACTTC CSVEGVVTGNIQYF
TRBD2 TRBJ2-7 TRBV6-6 TGTGCCAGCAGTTCTAGCGGGGGTCTCGAGCAGTACTTC CASSSSGGLEQYF
- TRBJ2-5 TRBV28 TGTGCCAGCAGTTTAATGGGGGCAGGAGAGACCCAGTACTTC CASSLMGAGETQYF
- TRBJ1-2 TRBV5-4 TGTGCCAGCAGCCGCGGGACACCACTCCCTCCTAACTATGGCTACACCTTC CASSRGTPLPPNYGYTF
- TRBJ2-2 TRBV27 TGTGCCAGCAGTCCCACTTTTGCGGACACCATCACCGGGGAGCTGTTTTTT CASSPTFADTITGELFF
TRBD1 TRBJ1-5 TRBV6-6 TGTGCCAGCAGCCTGGACAGGGCTAATCAGCCCCAGCATTTT CASSLDRANQPQHF
- TRBJ2-3 TRBV10-3 TGTGCCATCAGTGAGTCGGACGGCGTCCTCCGGACAGATACGCAGTATTTT CAISESDGVLRTDTQYF
TRBD2 TRBJ2-1 TRBV9 TGTGCCAGCACCCCCTTACAGGGATCGCCGGGACTAGCGGGAGTAAATGAGCAGTTCTTC CASTPLQGSPGLAGVNEQFF
- TRBJ2-1 TRBV15 TGTGCCACCAGCACCCTAATTAGCCCTAATCAGAACAATGAGCAGTTCTTC CATSTLISPNQNNEQFF
- TRBJ1-2 TRBV28 TGTGCCAGCAGTTCCAGACCCGCGGAGCTAGGGGGCTACACCTTC CASSSRPAELGGYTF